This section outlines one T cell receptor beta chain sequence together with its context. The source of the sample is a study of blood T cell repertoires in COVID-19. Produced via immunoSEQ multiplex PCR; TCRdb's table is partial and in-frame only. Of 180,000 or so clones listed, about 91% are singletons. The germline CDR1 and CDR2 sequences are SEHNR and FQNEAQ (reference sequence). The CDR3 totals 19 residues. V shed 3 bases and J 4 bases; nucleotides not matched to a gene: 17. The chain joins TRBV7-9 to TRBJ2-2; 7 bases are a match to TRBD1. The sequencing input was peripheral blood. The TCR was taken from a woman aged 25 to 39 with acute or convalescent COVID-19. CDR3 sequence: CASSLSHPDRRAPTGELFF. CDR3 in DNA: TGTGCCAGCAGCTTGTCTCACCCGGACAGGCGGGCACCCACCGGGGAGCTGTTTTTT.